The present entry profiles one T cell receptor (beta chain) with its context. Assay used: immunoSEQ multiplex PCR; TCRdb lists only in-frame clones, some missing. The table includes hundreds of thousands of clones, 75% to 90% detected once. The data derive from a study of blood T cell repertoires in COVID-19. Study as a whole: Researchers got acute and convalescent COVID-19 samples from the United States, Italy and Spain.

Sequencing was done on a sample of peripheral blood. The TCR comes from an older woman with COVID-19, enrolled during active disease.

Written as DNA, the CDR3 is TGTGCCAGCAGCTTACGGGACACAGATACGCAGTATTTT. Amino acid sequence: CASSLRDTDTQYF. The chain couples TRBV7-6 to TRBJ2-3, with D possibly TRBD2 on 5 matching bases. The V gene's germline CDR1 is SGHVS and CDR2 FNYEAQ. There are 13 residues in the CDR3. V lost 2 bases and J lost 2, with 5 bases in between.